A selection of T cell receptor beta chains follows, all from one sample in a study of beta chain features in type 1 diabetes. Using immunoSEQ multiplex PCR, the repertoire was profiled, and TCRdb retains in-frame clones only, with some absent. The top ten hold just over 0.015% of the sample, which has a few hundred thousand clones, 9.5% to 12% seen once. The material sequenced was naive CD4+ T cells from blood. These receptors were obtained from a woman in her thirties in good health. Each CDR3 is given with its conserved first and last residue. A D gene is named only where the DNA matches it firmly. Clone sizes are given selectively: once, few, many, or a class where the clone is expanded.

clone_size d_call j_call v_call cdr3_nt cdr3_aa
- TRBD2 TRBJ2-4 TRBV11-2 TGTGCCAGCAGTTTTGTAGCGGGAGCAAACATTCAGTACTTC CASSFVAGANIQYF
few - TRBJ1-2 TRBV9 TGTGCCAGCAGCATAACACCCCAGGCAGGGTTGGATGGCTACACCTTC CASSITPQAGLDGYTF
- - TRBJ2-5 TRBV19 TGTGCCAGTAGTATAGTACACAGGGAAGAGACCCAGTACTTC CASSIVHREETQYF
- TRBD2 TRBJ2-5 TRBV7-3 TGTGCCAGCAGCTTAGGCGGGAGGGTAGGGGAGACCCAGTACTTC CASSLGGRVGETQYF
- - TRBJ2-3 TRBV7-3 TGTGCCAGCAGCTTAACGATTTTGGAGACAGATACGCAGTATTTT CASSLTILETDTQYF
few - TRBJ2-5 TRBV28 TGTGCCAGCAGTTTATCTCAGGGTTGGGAGACCCAGTACTTC CASSLSQGWETQYF
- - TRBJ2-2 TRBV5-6 TGTGCCAGCAGCCCTTCGAAACTAGCGAACACCGGGGAGCTGTTTTTT CASSPSKLANTGELFF
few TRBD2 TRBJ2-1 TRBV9 TGTGCCAGCAACGATAGGGGACTAGCGGGAGTCAATGAGCAGTTCTTC CASNDRGLAGVNEQFF
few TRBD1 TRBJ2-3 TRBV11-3 TGTGCCAGCAGCCTCGGGACAGGGTTTCGCACAGATACGCAGTATTTT CASSLGTGFRTDTQYF
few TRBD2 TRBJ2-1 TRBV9 TGTGCCAGCAGCCCCGGAGGCGGGAGCTTTAATGAGCAGTTCTTC CASSPGGGSFNEQFF
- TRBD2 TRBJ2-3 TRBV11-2 TGTGCCAGCAGCTTGCTAGCGGGAGGTCGGGCAGATACGCAGTATTTT CASSLLAGGRADTQYF
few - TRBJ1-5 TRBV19 TGTGCCAGTAGTATAGATCCCCCTAAGAGTGCAAACGTCAATCAGCCCCAGCATTTT CASSIDPPKSANVNQPQHF
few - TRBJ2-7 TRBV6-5 TGTGCCAGCAGTTCAACTATACTGTACGAGCAGTACTTC CASSSTILYEQYF
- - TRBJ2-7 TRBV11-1 TGTGCCAGCAGCTTATCAAGTAGGGCGGAGGAGTACTTC CASSLSSRAEEYF
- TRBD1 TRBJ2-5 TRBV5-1 TGCGCCAGCAGCTCCGACAGGGGGCAAGAGACCCAGTACTTC CASSSDRGQETQYF
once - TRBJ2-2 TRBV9 TGTGCCAGCAGGGGTGGGGCGGGACAGCTGAACACCGGGGAGCTGTTTTTT CASRGGAGQLNTGELFF
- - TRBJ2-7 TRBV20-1 TGCAGTGCTAGCGGGTCGAGACTCCTGTACTTC CSASGSRLLYF
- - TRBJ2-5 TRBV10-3 TGTGCCATCAGTGAAGCCAGGGATGGCGAGACCCAGTACTTC CAISEARDGETQYF
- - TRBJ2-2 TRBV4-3 TGCGCCAGCAGCCAAGATTTCGGGGTGAACACCGGGGAGCTGTTTTTT CASSQDFGVNTGELFF
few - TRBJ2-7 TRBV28 TGTGCCAGTCCCCCGACAGGTAGCTCCTACGAGCAGTACTTC CASPPTGSSYEQYF
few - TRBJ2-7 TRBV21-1 TGTGCCAGCAGCCAAACTAGCGGGAGGGCCAACGAGCAGTACTTC CASSQTSGRANEQYF
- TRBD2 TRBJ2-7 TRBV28 TGTGCCAGCAGGGGTGGGACTAGCGGGAGCTACGAGCAGTACTTC CASRGGTSGSYEQYF
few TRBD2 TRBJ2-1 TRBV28 TGTGCCAGCAGCCCCATGGGGGCGGGAGGGCCGGTTTTTGCCAATGAGCAGTTCTTC CASSPMGAGGPVFANEQFF
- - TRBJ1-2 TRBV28 TGTGCCAGCAGCTTAGAGGGTCTAGGGTTTAACTATGGCTACACCTTC CASSLEGLGFNYGYTF
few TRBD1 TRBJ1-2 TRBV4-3 TGCGCCAGCAGCCAAGATCCGGGACAGGACGTCTATGGCTACACCTTC CASSQDPGQDVYGYTF
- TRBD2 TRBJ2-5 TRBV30 TGTGCCTGGAGTTTCGGTGGGAGGGCCGGCGAGACCCAGTACTTC CAWSFGGRAGETQYF
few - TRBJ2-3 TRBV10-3 TGTGCCATCAGTGAAGTCGGAGATACGCAGTATTTT CAISEVGDTQYF
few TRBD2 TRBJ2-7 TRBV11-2 TGTGCCAGCAGCTCGGGACTAGCGGGAGGGGGCGAGCAGTACTTC CASSSGLAGGGEQYF
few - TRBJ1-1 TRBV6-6 TGTGCCAGCAGTTACTCGAACAGGGTTTACACTGAAGCTTTCTTT CASSYSNRVYTEAFF
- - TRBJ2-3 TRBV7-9 TGTGCCAGCAGCTTAATCGGGATAAGGGCAGATACGCAGTATTTT CASSLIGIRADTQYF
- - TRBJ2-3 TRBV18 TGTGCCAGCTCACCACCATCGGGGTTAGATACGCAGTATTTT CASSPPSGLDTQYF
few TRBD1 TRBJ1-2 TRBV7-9 TGTGCCAGCAGTTCACTGACAGGGGGTAACTATGGCTACACCTTC CASSSLTGGNYGYTF
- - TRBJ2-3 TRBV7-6 TGTGCCAGCAGCTTACAGGCCCGGGACACAGATACGCAGTATTTT CASSLQARDTDTQYF
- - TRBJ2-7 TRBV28 TGTGCCAGCAGGGGCCGCTACGAGCAGTACTTC CASRGRYEQYF
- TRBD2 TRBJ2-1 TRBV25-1 TGTGCCAGCAGTGACGGCGGGAGGATTCCGAATGAGCAGTTCTTC CASSDGGRIPNEQFF